Listed below are T cell receptor beta chains from one sample, sequenced in a study of CD8+ T cells in alopecia areata. Profiling relied on immunoSEQ multiplex PCR, and the TCRdb table lists in-frame clones only, not all of them. The table shows over 200,000 clones, with around three fifths occurring only once. Material: CD4+ T cells sorted from blood, obtained at week 0. All receptors come from a human donor with alopecia areata. CDR3s include the opening cysteine and the closing phenylalanine or tryptophan. The D gene is left open where the match is weak. Expanded clones are given a class, and other clones once, few, many or no size at all.

clone_size	v_call	d_call	j_call	cdr3_aa	cdr3_nt
-	TRBV6-5	-	TRBJ1-2	CASSWGDKALTF	TGTGCCAGCAGTTGGGGGGACAAGGCTCTTACCTTC
-	TRBV6-5	TRBD2	TRBJ2-1	CASTGTSGLGEQFF	TGTGCCAGCACAGGGACTAGCGGCCTTGGTGAGCAGTTCTTC
once	TRBV4-1	TRBD2	TRBJ2-5	CASSLWTSGRSETQYF	TGCGCCAGCAGCCTATGGACTAGCGGGAGGTCAGAGACCCAGTACTTC
-	TRBV5-1	-	TRBJ1-2	CASSPTTENYGYTF	TGCGCCAGCAGCCCCACGACCGAGAACTATGGCTACACCTTC
-	TRBV5-6	-	TRBJ2-7	CASSAVDRTYERQYF	TGTGCCAGCAGCGCCGTGGACAGAACCTACGAGCGGCAGTACTTC
-	TRBV7-3	TRBD1	TRBJ2-3	CASSLTPTLFPGGRSTDTQYF	TGTGCCAGCAGCTTAACGCCTACGCTCTTTCCAGGGGGACGGAGCACAGATACGCAGTATTTT
-	TRBV5-1	TRBD1	TRBJ1-6	CASSLEGQGLRNSPLHF	TGCGCCAGCAGCTTGGAGGGACAGGGTCTAAGGAATTCACCCCTCCACTTT
-	TRBV29-1	TRBD1	TRBJ2-2	CSGRTGQNTGELFF	TGCAGCGGAAGGACAGGGCAGAACACCGGGGAGCTGTTTTTT
-	TRBV11-2	-	TRBJ1-1	CASSLILRTAMNTEAFF	TGTGCCAGCAGCTTAATTTTGAGAACAGCCATGAACACTGAAGCTTTCTTT
-	TRBV6-1	TRBD2	TRBJ2-3	CASTPGTSSSGTQYF	TGTGCCAGCACCCCCGGGACTAGCTCCTCCGGTACGCAGTATTTT
-	TRBV30	-	TRBJ1-5	CAWSLRDDQPQHF	TGTGCCTGGAGTCTGAGGGACGATCAGCCCCAGCATTTT
-	TRBV6-6	-	TRBJ1-1	CASSTQTGPRNTEAFF	TGTGCCAGCAGTACCCAAACAGGACCCAGGAACACTGAAGCTTTCTTT
-	TRBV19	TRBD1	TRBJ1-5	CASSTDRGSNQPQHF	TGTGCCAGTAGTACGGACAGGGGAAGCAATCAGCCCCAGCATTTT
-	TRBV9	TRBD2	TRBJ2-7	CASSAGREHSEQYF	TGTGCCAGCAGCGCTGGGCGGGAGCATTCCGAGCAGTACTTC
-	TRBV30	-	TRBJ2-4	CAWSGDTIRNIQYF	TGTGCCTGGAGTGGCGACACAATCCGAAACATTCAGTACTTC
-	TRBV6-6	-	TRBJ1-5	CASSYSTSGQPQHF	TGTGCCAGCAGTTACTCGACGAGCGGTCAGCCCCAGCATTTT
few	TRBV5-8	-	TRBJ2-3	CASSPRDSTDTQYF	TGTGCCAGCAGCCCTCGGGACAGCACAGATACGCAGTATTTT
-	TRBV6-5	-	TRBJ1-5	CASSYSRGSGNQPQHF	TGTGCCAGCAGTTACTCGAGGGGGTCTGGCAATCAGCCCCAGCATTTT
-	TRBV7-2	-	TRBJ1-2	CASSLGRVRNYGYTF	TGTGCCAGCAGCTTAGGCAGGGTGAGGAACTATGGCTACACCTTC
-	TRBV28	-	TRBJ2-1	CASSFSSKVGVQEQFF	TGTGCCAGCAGTTTCTCGAGTAAGGTGGGAGTTCAAGAGCAGTTCTTC
-	TRBV6-5	TRBD1	TRBJ1-5	CASSSGTGRNQPQHF	TGTGCCAGCAGTTCCGGGACAGGTAGAAATCAGCCCCAGCATTTT
-	TRBV5-6	-	TRBJ2-6	CASSLRRSGANVLTF	TGTGCCAGCAGCCTGAGGAGATCTGGGGCCAACGTCCTGACTTTC
-	TRBV5-1	TRBD1	TRBJ1-1	CASSWDRGGGTEAFF	TGCGCCAGCAGCTGGGACAGGGGAGGCGGCACTGAAGCTTTCTTT
-	TRBV19	TRBD1	TRBJ1-6	CASSGQGASPLHF	TGTGCCAGTAGTGGACAGGGGGCTTCACCCCTCCACTTT
-	TRBV4-1	-	TRBJ2-7	CASVLQPGSSYEQYF	TGCGCCAGCGTCCTCCAACCCGGGAGCTCCTACGAGCAGTACTTC
-	TRBV2	TRBD2	TRBJ2-1	CASSEGSGGHEQFF	TGTGCCAGCAGTGAAGGGTCGGGGGGACATGAGCAGTTCTTC
-	TRBV5-4	TRBD1	TRBJ1-2	CASSHPGQGGFGYTF	TGTGCCAGCAGCCATCCGGGACAGGGAGGATTTGGCTACACCTTC
-	TRBV6-5	-	TRBJ2-5	CASSRLGNNQETQYF	TGTGCCAGCAGTCGCCTCGGCAACAATCAAGAGACCCAGTACTTC
-	TRBV7-9	TRBD1	TRBJ1-1	CASSLGDRTNTEAFF	TGTGCCAGCAGCTTAGGGGACAGGACGAACACTGAAGCTTTCTTT
-	TRBV30	-	TRBJ2-7	CAWSGRLAGYEQYF	TGTGCCTGGAGTGGGAGGTTAGCAGGTTACGAGCAGTACTTC
few	TRBV30	-	TRBJ1-4	CAWTYNSGQLEKLFF	TGTGCCTGGACTTATAACTCTGGACAGCTAGAAAAACTGTTTTTT
once	TRBV2	-	TRBJ1-2	CASSSAPLDGYTF	TGTGCCAGCAGTTCGGCCCCCCTGGATGGCTACACCTTC
-	TRBV29-1	-	TRBJ2-7	CSVQVNSYEQYF	TGCAGCGTCCAGGTTAACTCCTACGAGCAGTACTTC
once	TRBV6-4	TRBD1	TRBJ2-7	CASSETGFGEYF	TGTGCCAGCAGTGAGACAGGGTTTGGGGAGTACTTC
once	TRBV5-4	TRBD2	TRBJ2-7	CASSLGLVETYEQYF	TGTGCCAGCAGCCTGGGACTAGTGGAAACCTACGAGCAGTACTTC
-	TRBV30	-	TRBJ1-2	CAYGHNGEPYGYTF	TGTGCCTACGGACACAACGGGGAGCCGTATGGCTACACCTTC
-	TRBV11-2	-	TRBJ1-1	CASSLGPNTEAFF	TGTGCCAGCAGCTTAGGGCCCAACACTGAAGCTTTCTTT
-	TRBV5-6	TRBD1	TRBJ2-4	CASSYTDREISIQYF	TGTGCCAGCAGCTACACGGACAGGGAGATTAGCATTCAGTACTTC
-	TRBV7-9	-	TRBJ1-1	CASSRDHEAFF	TGTGCCAGCAGCCGGGACCATGAAGCTTTCTTT
-	TRBV27	-	TRBJ1-2	CASSLDWGYGYTF	TGTGCCAGCAGTTTAGATTGGGGGTATGGCTACACCTTC
-	TRBV30	-	TRBJ1-1	CAWSAQGWNGAFF	TGTGCCTGGAGTGCTCAGGGTTGGAATGGAGCTTTCTTT
-	TRBV30	TRBD2	TRBJ2-2	CAWSALAGPSGELFF	TGTGCCTGGAGCGCGCTAGCGGGGCCATCGGGGGAGCTGTTTTTT
-	TRBV5-4	TRBD2	TRBJ2-2	CASSFGLAGGTGELFF	TGTGCCAGCAGCTTCGGACTAGCGGGAGGCACCGGGGAGCTGTTTTTT
-	TRBV4-2	-	TRBJ1-5	CASSQDRTGRNQPQHF	TGTGCCAGCAGCCAAGATAGGACTGGGAGGAATCAGCCCCAGCATTTT
-	TRBV9	TRBD2	TRBJ2-5	CASSPYGLAYQETQYF	TGTGCCAGCAGCCCGTATGGACTAGCCTACCAAGAGACCCAGTACTTC
-	TRBV9	-	TRBJ2-3	CASSVHPGDADTQYF	TGTGCCAGCAGCGTACACCCAGGGGACGCAGATACGCAGTATTTT